This T cell receptor (beta chain) comes out of a study of technical replicates of blood from a few donors. The data were produced by immunoSEQ multiplex PCR, yet TCRdb's version contains in-frame clones alone and is incomplete. This sample has around 67,000 clones, with 80% to 95% found just once. The CDR3 is 13 amino acids. The V and J ends lost 4 bases and 5 bases respectively, with 11 bases between them. Germline V gene lookup returns CDR1 GTSNPN and CDR2 SVGIG (reference sequence). Sequences were obtained from T cells isolated from PBMCs. The chain carries TRBV30 and TRBJ2-2; no definite D call. This TCR was recovered from a human donor in good health. CDR3 coding DNA: TGTGCCTGGAAGACTGGTACTACCGGGGAGCTGTTTTTT. This encodes CAWKTGTTGELFF.